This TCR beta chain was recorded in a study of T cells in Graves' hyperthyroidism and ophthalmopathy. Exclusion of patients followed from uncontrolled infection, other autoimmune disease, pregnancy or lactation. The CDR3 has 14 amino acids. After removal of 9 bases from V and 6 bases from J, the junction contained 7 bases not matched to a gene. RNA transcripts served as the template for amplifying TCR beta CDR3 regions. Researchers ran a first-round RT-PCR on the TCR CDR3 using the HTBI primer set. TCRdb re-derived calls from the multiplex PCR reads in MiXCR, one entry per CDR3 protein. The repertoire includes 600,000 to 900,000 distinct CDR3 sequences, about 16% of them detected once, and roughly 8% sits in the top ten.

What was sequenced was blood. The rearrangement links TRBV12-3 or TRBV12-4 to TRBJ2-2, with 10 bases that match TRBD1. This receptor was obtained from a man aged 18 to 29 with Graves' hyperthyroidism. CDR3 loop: CASQPGTGAGELFF. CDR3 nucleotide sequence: TGTGCCAGTCAACCCGGGACAGGGGCCGGGGAGCTGTTTTTT.